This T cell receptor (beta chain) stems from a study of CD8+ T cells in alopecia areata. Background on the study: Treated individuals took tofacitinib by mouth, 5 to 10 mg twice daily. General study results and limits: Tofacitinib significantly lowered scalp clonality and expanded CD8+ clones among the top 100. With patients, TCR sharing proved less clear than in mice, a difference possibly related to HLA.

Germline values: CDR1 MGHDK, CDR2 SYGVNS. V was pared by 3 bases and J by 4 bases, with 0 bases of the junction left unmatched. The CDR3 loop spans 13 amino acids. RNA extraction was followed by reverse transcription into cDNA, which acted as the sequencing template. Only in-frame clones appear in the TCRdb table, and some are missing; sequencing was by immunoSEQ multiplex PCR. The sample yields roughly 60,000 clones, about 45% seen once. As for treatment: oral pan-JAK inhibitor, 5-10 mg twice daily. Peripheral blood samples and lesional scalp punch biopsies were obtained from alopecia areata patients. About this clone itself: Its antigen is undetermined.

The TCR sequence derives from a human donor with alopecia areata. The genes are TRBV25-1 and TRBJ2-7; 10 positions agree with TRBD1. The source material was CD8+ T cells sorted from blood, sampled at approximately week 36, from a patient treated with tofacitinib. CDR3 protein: CASSEDRGYEQYF. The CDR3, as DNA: TGTGCCAGCAGTGAGGACAGGGGGTACGAGCAGTACTTC.